The 10 T cell receptor beta chains below come from one sample, sequenced in a study of blood T cell repertoires in COVID-19. The assay was immunoSEQ multiplex PCR, and TCRdb's table has in-frame clones only and misses some. The sample yields around 300,000 clones, approximately 90% seen once. Sequencing input: peripheral blood. All receptors derive from a woman in her twenties or thirties with active or convalescent COVID-19.

The genes are TRBV28 and TRBJ1-6; 7 bases match TRBD1. The CDR3 covers 16 residues. Germline-derived CDR1 and CDR2 are MDHEN and SYDVKM. The V segment lost 5 bases and the J segment 6 bases; nucleotides outside the gene matches: 10. CDR3 nucleotides: TGTGCCAGCAGTATTTTACAGGGGAGCGGTAATTCACCCCTCCACTTT. This sequence encodes CASSILQGSGNSPLHF.

About this clone: Sequence at one end of the junction differs from germline and may be a read error. The chain links TRBV2 to TRBJ1-5, with TRBD1 as a possible D gene (6 bases). The germline CDR1 and CDR2 sequences are SNHLY and FYNNEI. This CDR3 spans 15 amino acids. DNA of the CDR3: TGCCGGAGCAGGGGAGAGGGTGAGGTAAATCAGCCCCAGCATTTT. Amino acids: CRSRGEGEVNQPQHF. The full variable domain, in which reference TRBV2 and TRBJ1-5 provide the parts outside the CDR3, is EPEVTQTPSHQVTQMGQEVILRCVPISNHLYFYWYRQILGQKVEFLVSFYNNEISEKSEIFDDQFSVERPDGSNFTLKIRSTKLEDSAMYFCRSRGEGEVNQPQHFGDGTRLSIL.

This clone was detected only a few times. The chain carries TRBV4-3 and TRBJ2-1; tentative D call: TRBD2 (6 bases). CDR1 is LGHNA, CDR2 YSLEER, per germline. V was shortened by 3 bases and J by 2 bases, with 11 bases between the two germline ends. This CDR3 comprises 15 residues. This CDR3 reads CASSQEAGPYNEQFF. The CDR3, as DNA: TGCGCCAGCAGCCAGGAGGCGGGGCCCTACAATGAGCAGTTCTTC.

The chain couples TRBV6-5 to TRBJ1-6; 7 bases are a match to TRBD1. The CDR3 extends over 14 amino acids. J lost 5 bases, V lost 4 bases, and 2 bases had no gene match. CDR1 and CDR2 (germline): MNHEY, SVGAGI. The CDR3, as DNA: TGTGCCAGCAGTTCGGGACAGAATAATTCACCCCTCCACTTT. Its translation is CASSSGQNNSPLHF.

The rearrangement links TRBV6-1 to TRBJ1-6, with D tentatively TRBD1 (6 bases). The CDR3 spans 18 residues. Germline CDR1 and CDR2: MNHNS and SASEGT. Trimming shortened V by 4 bases and J by 0 bases, and 16 bases separated the two germline ends. The CDR3 DNA reads as TGTGCCAGCAGTGCCCTGGGGGGGCCAAGCTCCTATAATTCACCCCTCCACTTT. Amino acids: CASSALGGPSSYNSPLHF.

The chain's CDR3 is CASSESTRDSLCRVGTQYF. CDR3 DNA: TGCGCCAGCAGTGAAAGCACCCGGGACTCTTTGTGCCGGGTGGGTACGCAGTATTTT. The rearrangement joins TRBV10-1 to TRBJ2-3; D might be TRBD2 (6 bases). Per germline, CDR1 WNHNN and CDR2 SYGVQD (reference sequence). The ends were cut back, 3 bases at V and 8 bases at J, with 30 bases in the middle. This CDR3 has 19 amino acids.

V and J are TRBV6-4 and TRBJ1-4; D is uncertain. Trimming pared 2 bases from V and 4 bases from J, leaving 11 bases between. Germline lookup yields CDR1 MRHNA and CDR2 SNTAGT. The CDR3 has 15 residues. CDR3 in amino acids: CASSDRGLSNEKLFF. In DNA form, the CDR3 reads TGTGCCAGCAGTGACCGAGGGCTCAGTAATGAAAAACTGTTTTTT.

The chain joins TRBV2 to TRBJ2-3; unclear D gene. The CDR3 contains 12 residues. V shed 2 bases and J shed 4 bases, with 4 bases lying between them. The germline gives CDR1 SNHLY, CDR2 FYNNEI. The CDR3 coding sequence is TGTGCCAGCAGTGAAACAGCAGATACGCAGTATTTT. Amino acids: CASSETADTQYF.

This clone came up once. The chain recombines TRBV19 with TRBJ1-4, with 11 bases lining up with TRBD1. The trim removed 4 bases at V and 0 bases at J, leaving 1 base unmatched. The CDR3 consists of 16 residues. Per the germline V gene, CDR1 is LNHDA and CDR2 is SQIVND (reference sequence). CDR3 protein: CASSRTGGPTNEKLFF. CDR3 in DNA: TGTGCCAGTAGTAGGACAGGGGGCCCAACTAATGAAAAACTGTTTTTT. Full variable domain (remainder filled in from reference TRBV19 and TRBJ1-4): DGGITQSPKYLFRKEGQNVTLSCEQNLNHDAMYWYRQDPGQGLRLIYYSQIVNDFQKGDIAEGYSVSREKKESFPLTVTSAQKNPTAFYLCASSRTGGPTNEKLFFGSGTQLSVL.

V is TRBV7-2 and J is TRBJ1-4; D ambiguous. Germline V CDR1 and CDR2: SGHTA, FQGNSA. Deletions cut 2 bases from V and 0 bases from J, with 10 bases between. CDR3 size: 16 residues. CDR3 sequence (DNA): TGTGCCAGCAGCTTAACCAGACTAGCAACTAATGAAAAACTGTTTTTT. Translated: CASSLTRLATNEKLFF.